Shown below are 18 T cell receptor beta chains from a single sample sequenced in a study of OX40 agonist ivuxolimab in advanced cancers. Assay used: immunoSEQ multiplex PCR; TCRdb lists only in-frame clones, some missing. The sample includes under 20,000 clones, more than 65% of them seen just once. Sequenced material: CD4+ or CD8+ T cells sorted from blood, taken in a trial of the OX40 agonist ivuxolimab. These TCRs come from an adult with an advanced solid tumor such as melanoma, head and neck, liver or kidney cancer.

This chain connects TRBV28 to TRBJ2-5; 10 nucleotides agree with TRBD1. The trim removed 7 bases at V and 5 bases at J, leaving 10 bases unmatched. The germline V gene has CDR1 MDHEN and CDR2 SYDVKM. The CDR3 consists of 15 residues. Here the CDR3 reads CASTPGTGETETQYF. For the CDR3, the DNA is TGTGCCAGCACCCCCGGGACAGGGGAGACGGAGACCCAGTACTTC.

V usage is TRBV2 and J usage is TRBJ2-7, with 8 bases lining up with TRBD2. The V gene end was trimmed by 1 base and the J gene end by 5 bases; junction bases not matched to a gene: 4. The germline V gene encodes CDR1 SNHLY and CDR2 FYNNEI. CDR3 length equals 14 residues. CDR3 coding DNA: TGTGCCAGCAGTGAAGAAGCGGGAGTCAACGAGCAGTACTTC. This sequence encodes CASSEEAGVNEQYF.

The chain links TRBV5-1 to TRBJ2-3; 7 bases map to TRBD1. CDR3 size: 13 residues. The germline CDR1 and CDR2 sequences are SGHRS and YFSETQ. J gave up 4 bases and V 4 bases, and 3 bases lay outside the gene matches. In nucleotides, the CDR3 is TGCGCCAGCAGCCCACAGGGGCCAGATACGCAGTATTTT. As protein: CASSPQGPDTQYF.

This chain connects TRBV7-8 to TRBJ1-3; D call uncertain. This CDR3 has 13 amino acids. V was pared by 4 bases and J by 4 bases, with 8 bases between. Germline lookup yields CDR1 SGHVS and CDR2 FQNEAQ. The CDR3 DNA reads TGTGCCAGCAGCTACGGAAGAGGAAACACCATATATTTT. This gives the protein CASSYGRGNTIYF.

The chain has TRBV18 and TRBJ2-1; D may be TRBD1 (6 bases). V lost 3 bases, J lost 6 bases, and 18 bases lay in between. Germline V gives CDR1 KGHSH, CDR2 LQKENI. CDR3 length: 16 amino acids. The chain's CDR3 is CASSPQARGSGNEQFF. As DNA, the CDR3 is TGTGCCAGCTCACCCCAGGCCAGGGGAAGTGGCAATGAGCAGTTCTTC.

This clone has a handful of counts. The CDR3 here is CASSRSGTTDTQYF. The CDR3 DNA reads as TGTGCCAGCAGTCGTAGCGGGACCACAGATACGCAGTATTTT. The chain is built from TRBV7-9 and TRBJ2-3; TRBD2 aligns across 8 bases. The germline CDR1 and CDR2 sequences are SEHNR and FQNEAQ (reference sequence). The J segment lost 2 bases and the V segment lost 6 bases, leaving 4 bases of the junction unmatched. The CDR3 runs to 14 residues.

CDR3 sequence (DNA): TGCAGTGCTGACCATCGGGGGCCACAGTTCTTC. The encoded protein is CSADHRGPQFF. The chain links TRBV20-1 to TRBJ2-1; D tentatively reads TRBD1 or TRBD2 (6 bases each). Deletions cut 5 bases from V and 13 bases from J, with 15 bases between. The CDR3 length is 11 residues. Germline lookup yields CDR1 DFQATT and CDR2 SNEGSKA (reference sequence).

V usage is TRBV6-5 and J usage is TRBJ1-2, with TRBD1 as a possible D gene (6 bases). CDR3 size: 13 residues. From germline, CDR1 is MNHEY and CDR2 SVGAGI. Trimming took 6 bases from V and 8 from J, leaving 16 bases between them. Here the CDR3 DNA reads TGTGCCAGCAGGTCGACCCTTCAGGGGGGCTACACCTTC. This codes for CASRSTLQGGYTF.

This chain connects TRBV7-6 to TRBJ2-3; 12 bases match TRBD2. Trimming at V came to 6 bases and at J to 3 bases, leaving 10 bases not matched to a gene. This CDR3 region has 17 residues. The germline gives CDR1 SGHVS, CDR2 FNYEAQ. The DNA of the CDR3 is TGTGCCAGCAGGGCTGGAGCTAGCGGGGGGGGTACAGATACGCAGTATTTT. Amino acids: CASRAGASGGGTDTQYF.

The chain recombines TRBV28 with TRBJ2-7; no clear D gene. Germline V gives CDR1 MDHEN, CDR2 SYDVKM. V lost 7 bases to trimming and J lost 2 bases, with 9 bases between them. This CDR3 has 12 residues. The DNA of the CDR3 is TGTGCCAGCAACGGCGGACCCTACGAGCAGTACTTC. It translates to CASNGGPYEQYF. Full variable domain (missing parts from reference TRBV28 and TRBJ2-7): DVKVTQSSRYLVKRTGEKVFLECVQDMDHENMFWYRQDPGLGLRLIYFSYDVKMKEKGDIPEGYSVSREKKERFSLILESASTNQTSMYLCASNGGPYEQYFGPGTRLTVT.

The V and J genes are TRBV5-6 and TRBJ2-7; a weak D match, TRBD1 (6 bases). Germline V gene lookup returns CDR1 SGHDT and CDR2 YYEEEE. Between the trimmed V and J ends, which lost 2 bases and 6 bases, there was a span of 12 bases. The CDR3 loop spans 13 amino acids. CDR3 in amino acids: CASSFGRGGEQYF. The CDR3 bases are TGTGCCAGCAGCTTCGGCAGGGGCGGCGAGCAGTACTTC. Drawing the rest from reference TRBV5-6 and TRBJ2-7, the complete variable domain is DAGVTQSPTHLIKTRGQQVTLRCSPKSGHDTVSWYQQALGQGPQFIFQYYEEEERQRGNFPDRFSGHQFPNYSSELNVNALLLGDSALYLCASSFGRGGEQYFGPGTRLTVT.

This clone was seen only once. This chain joins TRBV5-6 and TRBJ2-7, with 9 positions matching TRBD2. Losses at the gene ends were 0 bases for V and 6 bases for J; bases not matched to a gene: 4. Germline values: CDR1 SGHDT, CDR2 YYEEEE. This CDR3 has 14 amino acids. For the CDR3, the DNA is TGTGCCAGCAGCTTGGCCTTGCGGGAGGGCGAGCAGTACTTC. Translating gives CASSLALREGEQYF.

The V gene is TRBV28, the J gene TRBJ1-2; a weak D match, TRBD1 (5 bases). CDR3 length: 14 amino acids. Germline CDR1 reads MDHEN; CDR2 reads SYDVKM. The germline V and J ends were trimmed by 7 bases and 2 bases, with 14 bases remaining between them. The CDR3 protein is CASTSGVQNYGYTF. The CDR3 nucleotides read TGTGCCAGCACCTCGGGGGTTCAAAACTATGGCTACACCTTC.

The genes are TRBV10-2 and TRBJ2-1, with D maybe TRBD2 (5 bases). The CDR3 runs 15 residues. CDR1 is WSHSY and CDR2 is SAAADI in the germline V gene. V was trimmed by 5 bases and J by 0 bases, leaving 11 bases between them. Here the CDR3 reads CASSKRDGSYNEQFF. CDR3 DNA: TGCGCCAGCAGTAAACGGGATGGCTCCTACAATGAGCAGTTCTTC.

This chain links TRBV2 with TRBJ2-3; 14 bases line up with TRBD2. The V gene's germline CDR1 is SNHLY and CDR2 FYNNEI. The CDR3 sequence is 16 residues long. J gave up 2 bases and V 5 bases, and 3 bases lay outside the gene matches. The CDR3 DNA reads TGTGCCAGCAGTCGACTAGCGGGAGGGGTCACAGATACGCAGTATTTT. Its translation: CASSRLAGGVTDTQYF.

V is TRBV18 and J is TRBJ1-1; D is uncertain. Trimming cost V 3 bases and J 1 base, with 9 bases left between them. Looked up from germline, CDR1 is KGHSH and CDR2 is LQKENI. This CDR3 spans 14 amino acids. In DNA form, the CDR3 reads TGTGCCAGCTCACCTAACAGCCAGAACACTGAAGCTTTCTTT. Translation gives CASSPNSQNTEAFF.

The V and J genes are TRBV5-1 and TRBJ1-3; D is ambiguous. The germline gives CDR1 SGHRS, CDR2 YFSETQ. The V and J ends lost 0 bases and 4 bases respectively, with 5 bases between them. The CDR3 extends over 13 amino acids. The CDR3 bases are TGCGCCAGCAGCTTGGACGGAGGAAACACCATATATTTT. Amino acid sequence: CASSLDGGNTIYF. The complete variable domain, with remaining parts taken from reference TRBV5-1 and TRBJ1-3, reads KAGVTQTPRYLIKTRGQQVTLSCSPISGHRSVSWYQQTPGQGLQFLFEYFSETQRNKGNFPGRFSGRQFSNSRSEMNVSTLELGDSALYLCASSLDGGNTIYFGEGSWLTVV.

V usage is TRBV7-2 and J usage is TRBJ1-3; no firm D call. V lost 2 bases and J 1 base, leaving 6 bases between the germline ends. Germline V lookup: CDR1 SGHTA, CDR2 FQGNSA. The CDR3 consists of 14 residues. CDR3 in DNA: TGTGCCAGCAGCTTAATGGAATCTGGAAACACCATATATTTT. Translation: CASSLMESGNTIYF.